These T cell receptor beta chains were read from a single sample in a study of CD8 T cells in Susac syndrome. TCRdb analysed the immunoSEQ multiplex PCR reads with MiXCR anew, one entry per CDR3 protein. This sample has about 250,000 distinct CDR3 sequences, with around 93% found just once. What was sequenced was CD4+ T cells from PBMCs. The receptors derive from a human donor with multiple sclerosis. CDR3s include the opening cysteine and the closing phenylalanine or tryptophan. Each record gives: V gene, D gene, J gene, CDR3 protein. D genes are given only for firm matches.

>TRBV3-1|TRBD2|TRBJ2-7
CASSQVDLAGYEQYF
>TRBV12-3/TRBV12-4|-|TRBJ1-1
CASRDRQWNTEAFF
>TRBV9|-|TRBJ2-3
CASSSRGPADTQYF
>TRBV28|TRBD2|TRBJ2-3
CASSTLGGGVSDTQYF
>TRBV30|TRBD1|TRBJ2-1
CAWSVVLGQGVRYDTDEQFF
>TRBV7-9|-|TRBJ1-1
CASSSPGWGIKNTEAFF
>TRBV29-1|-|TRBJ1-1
CSVAAGLNTEAFF
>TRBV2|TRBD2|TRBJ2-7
CASSEQRAGGKQYF
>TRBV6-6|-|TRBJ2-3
CASSPMPSGTQYF
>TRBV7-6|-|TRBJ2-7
CASSLGLEDEQYF
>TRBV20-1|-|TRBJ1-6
CSASRTNSPLHF
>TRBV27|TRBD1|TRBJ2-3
CASSFVGTAPMWGTQYF
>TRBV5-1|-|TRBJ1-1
CASSLQGQGTEAFF
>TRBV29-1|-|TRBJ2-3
CSVDESYGNTQYF
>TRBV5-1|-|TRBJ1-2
CASSTQGLEDGYTF
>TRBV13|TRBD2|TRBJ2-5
CASSSTTSRRIWTQYF
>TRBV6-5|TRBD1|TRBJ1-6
CASSYSTQGANSPLHF
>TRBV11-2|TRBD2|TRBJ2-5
CASSTAGGSQETQYF
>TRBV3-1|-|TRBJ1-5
CASSQDTGSHQPQHF
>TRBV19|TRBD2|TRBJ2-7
CASSPRRTSQAEQYF
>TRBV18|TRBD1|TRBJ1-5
CASSNDRGQPQHF
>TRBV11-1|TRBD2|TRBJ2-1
CASSGATSLENEQFF
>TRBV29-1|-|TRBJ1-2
CSVVWGGYGYTF
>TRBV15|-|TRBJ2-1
CATSREGLGPNEQFF
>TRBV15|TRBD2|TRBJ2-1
CATSRDLAGGGEQFF
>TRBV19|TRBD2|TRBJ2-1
CASGTSYNEQFF
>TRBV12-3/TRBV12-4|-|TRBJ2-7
CASSLLFGGSKSYEQYF
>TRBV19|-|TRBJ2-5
CASSRGYQETQYF
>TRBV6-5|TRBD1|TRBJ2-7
CASSRQGVTSYEQYF
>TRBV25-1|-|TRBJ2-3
CASSDRGGSTDTQYF
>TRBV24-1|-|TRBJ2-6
CATSDLGEPRGGPLSGANVLTF
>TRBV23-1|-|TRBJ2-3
CASSQRGGRPGDTQYF
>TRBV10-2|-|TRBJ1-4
CASSENPGTVNEKLFF
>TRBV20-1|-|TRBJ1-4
CSAIRGEVNEKLFF
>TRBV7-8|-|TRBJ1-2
CASSPRGDHYGYTF
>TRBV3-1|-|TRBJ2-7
CASSQGLSREQYF
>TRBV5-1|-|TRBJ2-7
CASSRDGTYEQYF
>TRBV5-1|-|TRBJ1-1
CASSSEPSDFTEAFF
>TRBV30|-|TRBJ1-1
CAWSVPPSNTEAFF
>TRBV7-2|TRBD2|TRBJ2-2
CASSPLAGEAGELFF
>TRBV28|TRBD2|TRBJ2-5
CASSLALAGAGQETQYF
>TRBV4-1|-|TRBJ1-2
CASSPRAEPRPYGYTF
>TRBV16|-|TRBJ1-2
CASSLSYQGGAETSSGYTF
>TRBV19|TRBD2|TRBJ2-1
CASSIMGGRVVNEQFF
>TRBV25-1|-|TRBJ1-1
CASSEVGTEAFF
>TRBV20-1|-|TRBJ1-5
CSARDRGNNQPQHF
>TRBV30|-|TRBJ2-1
CASTGWGPYNEQFF